The rows below give T cell receptor beta chains drawn from one sample of a study of T-cell memory formation after mild COVID-19. TCRdb reprocessed the 5' RACE reads via MiXCR and lists one record per CDR3 protein. The top ten hold 2.5% to 3.5% of the sample, which has about 190,000 distinct CDR3 sequences, roughly a tenth seen once. The sequenced sample was PBMCs or a T cell subset sorted from them (not recorded which). These receptors were collected from a man between 18 and 29 years old who had mild COVID-19 (a few samples of this study predate the infection). Cell type and time point are not known. The CDR3 runs from the conserved cysteine through the conserved F or W.

v_gene: TRBV5-6; len: 15; j_gene: TRBJ2-4; CDR3aa: CASSLGVLAKNIQYF
v_gene: TRBV7-2; len: 13; j_gene: TRBJ2-3; CDR3aa: CASSFETSDTQYF
v_gene: TRBV7-3; len: 15; j_gene: TRBJ1-1; CDR3aa: CASSLQGSMNTEAFF
v_gene: TRBV20-1; len: 15; j_gene: TRBJ1-5; CDR3aa: CSAIKRAVGNQPQHF
v_gene: TRBV29-1; len: 14; j_gene: TRBJ1-1; CDR3aa: CSVEGRLMNTEAFF
v_gene: TRBV6-2/TRBV6-3; len: 11; j_gene: TRBJ2-6; CDR3aa: CAIRGANVLTF
v_gene: TRBV10-3; len: 13; j_gene: TRBJ1-1; CDR3aa: CASTQRGDTEAFF
v_gene: TRBV5-1; len: 17; j_gene: TRBJ2-1; CDR3aa: CASSPQAAGNLRGKQFF
v_gene: TRBV7-2; len: 18; j_gene: TRBJ2-1; CDR3aa: CASSFSLNAGLAVNEQFF
v_gene: TRBV20-1; len: 11; j_gene: TRBJ1-1; CDR3aa: CSASGGTEAFF
v_gene: TRBV4-3; len: 15; j_gene: TRBJ2-5; CDR3aa: CASSQNPRGAETQYF
v_gene: TRBV20-1; len: 13; j_gene: TRBJ2-1; CDR3aa: CSARKPGASEQFF
v_gene: TRBV7-2; len: 13; j_gene: TRBJ1-2; CDR3aa: CASSSRTGGGYTF
v_gene: TRBV6-1; len: 13; j_gene: TRBJ1-2; CDR3aa: CASVRRGTYGYTF
v_gene: TRBV6-2/TRBV6-3; len: 14; j_gene: TRBJ2-3; CDR3aa: CASSDFLATDTQYF
v_gene: TRBV7-2; len: 15; j_gene: TRBJ1-1; CDR3aa: CASSLRGRRNTEAFF
v_gene: TRBV20-1; len: 17; j_gene: TRBJ2-3; CDR3aa: CSARSPGFKGGTDTQYF
v_gene: TRBV5-1; len: 16; j_gene: TRBJ2-3; CDR3aa: CASSLGKGQGSDTQYF
v_gene: TRBV12-3/TRBV12-4; len: 12; j_gene: TRBJ1-2; CDR3aa: CASTMGGAGYTF
v_gene: TRBV7-2; len: 13; j_gene: TRBJ2-7; CDR3aa: CASSFPGTYEQYF
v_gene: TRBV5-5; len: 13; j_gene: TRBJ1-1; CDR3aa: CASSFRGRVEAFF
v_gene: TRBV7-2; len: 14; j_gene: TRBJ1-6; CDR3aa: CASSLQDYNSPLHF
v_gene: TRBV7-8; len: 17; j_gene: TRBJ1-3; CDR3aa: CASSLGRAPSTGNTIYF
v_gene: TRBV19; len: 13; j_gene: TRBJ1-4; CDR3aa: CASSSQYGEKLFF
v_gene: TRBV5-1; len: 16; j_gene: TRBJ2-6; CDR3aa: CASSLGPLSGANVLTF
v_gene: TRBV5-5; len: 13; j_gene: TRBJ2-3; CDR3aa: CASLRGGGDTQYF
v_gene: TRBV12-3/TRBV12-4; len: 16; j_gene: TRBJ1-5; CDR3aa: CASSPAGRGEGQPQHF
v_gene: TRBV7-2; len: 19; j_gene: TRBJ1-3; CDR3aa: CASSLDLGQGASSGNTIYF
v_gene: TRBV5-4; len: 15; j_gene: TRBJ1-4; CDR3aa: CASSSRSRGNEKLFF
v_gene: TRBV18; len: 15; j_gene: TRBJ2-3; CDR3aa: CASSLSGTPTDTQYF
v_gene: TRBV6-5; len: 14; j_gene: TRBJ2-7; CDR3aa: CASSYSRATYEQYF